This T cell receptor (beta chain) is drawn from a study of blood T cell repertoires in COVID-19. Overall study context: Italy, Spain and the United States were the sources of the convalescent and acute COVID-19 samples.

This CDR3 spans 15 amino acids. The V gene's germline CDR1 is MNHEY and CDR2 SMNVEV (reference sequence). With V trimmed by 4 bases and J by 4 bases, 8 bases remained unmatched. This clone was detected only a few times. In the original processing: Nucleated cell counts were estimated from reference gene primer amplification. Using immunoSEQ multiplex PCR, the repertoire was profiled, and TCRdb retains in-frame clones only, with some absent. V, J and clone size are those of that table, while D and trimming were read from the DNA. This sample has around 180,000 clones, with around 85% found just once. The V call is TRBV27, the J call TRBJ2-7, with 9 bases identical to TRBD1. The TCR originated in a woman aged 80 or over with acute or convalescent COVID-19. The sequencing sample was made of peripheral blood. CDR3 residues: CASSSRDREGYEQYF. The CDR3 coding sequence is TGTGCCAGCAGTTCCCGGGACAGGGAGGGTTACGAGCAGTACTTC.